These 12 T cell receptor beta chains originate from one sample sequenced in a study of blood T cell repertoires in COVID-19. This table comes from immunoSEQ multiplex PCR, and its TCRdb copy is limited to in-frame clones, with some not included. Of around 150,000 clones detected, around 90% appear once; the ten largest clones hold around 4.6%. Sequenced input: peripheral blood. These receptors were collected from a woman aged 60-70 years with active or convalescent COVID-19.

The DNA of the CDR3 is TGTGCCAGCAGTTCTGGACCTAGCAGCAAGCGCCAGCATTTT. Translating it yields CASSSGPSSKRQHF. The V gene is TRBV27, the J gene TRBJ1-5, with D unresolved. Trimming left V 4 bases short and J 12 bases short, with 19 bases between. The germline gives CDR1 MNHEY, CDR2 SMNVEV (reference sequence). CDR3 length: 14 amino acids.

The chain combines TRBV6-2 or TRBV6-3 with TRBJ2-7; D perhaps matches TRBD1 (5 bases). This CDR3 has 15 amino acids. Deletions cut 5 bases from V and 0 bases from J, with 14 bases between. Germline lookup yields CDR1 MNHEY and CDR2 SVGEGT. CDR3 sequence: CASSRRGMGSYEQYF. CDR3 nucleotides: TGTGCCAGCAGTCGAAGGGGTATGGGCTCCTACGAGCAGTACTTC.

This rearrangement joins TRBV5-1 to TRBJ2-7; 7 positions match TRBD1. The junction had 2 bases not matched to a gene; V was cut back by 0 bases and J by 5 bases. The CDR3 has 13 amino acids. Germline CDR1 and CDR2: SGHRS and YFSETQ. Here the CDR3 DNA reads TGCGCCAGCAGCTTGGACAGGGGCGACGAGCAGTACTTC. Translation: CASSLDRGDEQYF.

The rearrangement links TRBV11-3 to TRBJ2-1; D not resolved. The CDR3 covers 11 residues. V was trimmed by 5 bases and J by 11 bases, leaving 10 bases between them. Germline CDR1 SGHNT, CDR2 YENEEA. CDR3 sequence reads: CASSEGRKQFF. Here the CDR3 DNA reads TGTGCCAGCAGCGAAGGCAGGAAGCAGTTCTTC.

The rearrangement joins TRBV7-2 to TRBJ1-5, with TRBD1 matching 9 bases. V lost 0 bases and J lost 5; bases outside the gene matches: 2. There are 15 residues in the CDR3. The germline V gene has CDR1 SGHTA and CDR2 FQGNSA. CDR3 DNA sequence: TGTGCCAGCAGCTTAGCGACAGGGGGATATCAGCCCCAGCATTTT. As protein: CASSLATGGYQPQHF.

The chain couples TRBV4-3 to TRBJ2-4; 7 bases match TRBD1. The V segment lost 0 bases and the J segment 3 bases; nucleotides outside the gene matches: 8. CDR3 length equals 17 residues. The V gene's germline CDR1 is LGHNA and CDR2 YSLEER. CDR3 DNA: TGCGCCAGCAGCCAAGACTTGAGACAGGGAGTCAAAAACATTCAGTACTTC. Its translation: CASSQDLRQGVKNIQYF.

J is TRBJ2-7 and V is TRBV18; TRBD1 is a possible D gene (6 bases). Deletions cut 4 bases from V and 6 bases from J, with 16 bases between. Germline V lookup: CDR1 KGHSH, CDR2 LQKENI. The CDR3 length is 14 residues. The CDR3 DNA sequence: TGTGCCAGCTCACTCCAGGGGTCCTTTGTCGAGCAGTACTTC. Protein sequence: CASSLQGSFVEQYF. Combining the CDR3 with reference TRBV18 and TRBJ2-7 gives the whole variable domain NAGVMQNPRHLVRRRGQEARLRCSPMKGHSHVYWYRQLPEEGLKFMVYLQKENIIDESGMPKERFSAEFPKEGPSILRIQQVVRGDSAAYFCASSLQGSFVEQYFGPGTRLTVT.

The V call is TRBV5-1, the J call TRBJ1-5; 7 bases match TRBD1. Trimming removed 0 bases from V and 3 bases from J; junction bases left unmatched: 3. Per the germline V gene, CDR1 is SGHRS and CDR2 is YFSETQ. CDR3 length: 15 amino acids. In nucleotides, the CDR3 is TGCGCCAGCAGCTTGGGGACAGGAAACAATCAGCCCCAGCATTTT. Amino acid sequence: CASSLGTGNNQPQHF.

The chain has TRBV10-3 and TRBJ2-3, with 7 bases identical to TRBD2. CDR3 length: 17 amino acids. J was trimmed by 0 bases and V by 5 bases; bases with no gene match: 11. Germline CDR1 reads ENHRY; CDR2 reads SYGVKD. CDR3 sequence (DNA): TGTGCCATCAGTAGGCGGGCTAGCGGCTCGAGCACAGATACGCAGTATTTT. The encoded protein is CAISRRASGSSTDTQYF.

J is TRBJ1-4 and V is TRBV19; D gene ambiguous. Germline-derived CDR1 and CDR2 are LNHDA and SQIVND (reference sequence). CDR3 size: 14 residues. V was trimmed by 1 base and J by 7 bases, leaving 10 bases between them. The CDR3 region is CASSIASPVEKLFF. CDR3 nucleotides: TGTGCCAGTAGTATAGCCTCTCCGGTTGAAAAACTGTTTTTT.

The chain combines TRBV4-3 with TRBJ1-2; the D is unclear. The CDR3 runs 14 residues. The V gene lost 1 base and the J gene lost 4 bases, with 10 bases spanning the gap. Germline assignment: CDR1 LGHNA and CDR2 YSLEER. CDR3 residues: CASSQVTDSYGYTF. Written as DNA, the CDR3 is TGCGCCAGCAGCCAAGTTACGGACTCCTATGGCTACACCTTC.

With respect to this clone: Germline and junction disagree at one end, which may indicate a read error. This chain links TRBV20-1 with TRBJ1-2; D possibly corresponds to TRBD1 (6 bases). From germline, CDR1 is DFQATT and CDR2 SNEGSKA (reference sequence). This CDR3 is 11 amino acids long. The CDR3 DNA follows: TGCAGTGCTAGTGAGACAGGCCAAAGGGCCTTC. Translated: CSASETGQRAF.